A selection of T cell receptor beta chains follows, all from one sample in a study of cytomegalovirus exposure and HLA in healthy donors. Repertoires were generated with immunoSEQ multiplex PCR, while TCRdb's copy carries only in-frame clones and drops some. Found here are 100,000 or so clones, 70% to 80% of them singletons; the top ten hold under 5.5%. What was sequenced was PBMCs. These receptors originate from a woman aged 18-29 years in good health and CMV-seropositive. Both conserved end residues are part of each CDR3. Fields, in order: D gene, J gene, clone size, V gene, CDR3 protein, CDR3 DNA. The D gene is left open where the match is weak. Where a row states a size, it is once, few, many or the class of an expanded clone; other rows omit it.

TRBD2 TRBJ2-1 NA TRBV7-9 CASSLFLAGGNEQFF TGTGCCAGCAGCTTATTTCTAGCGGGAGGCAATGAGCAGTTCTTC
NA TRBJ2-4 NA TRBV4-1 CASSQEGGGSVAKNIQYF TGCGCCAGCAGCCAAGAGGGAGGAGGGAGTGTAGCCAAAAACATTCAGTACTTC
TRBD2 TRBJ2-1 NA TRBV28 CASSLWRAGGLNNEQFF TGTGCCAGCAGTTTATGGCGAGCGGGAGGCCTCAACAATGAGCAGTTCTTC
NA TRBJ2-5 NA TRBV19 CASSISGPETQYF TGTGCCAGTAGTATTTCAGGGCCGGAGACCCAGTACTTC
NA TRBJ2-2 NA TRBV7-2 CASSVQGIGNTGELFF TGTGCCAGCAGCGTACAGGGAATTGGGAACACCGGGGAGCTGTTTTTT
NA TRBJ1-1 NA TRBV11-1 CASSVGVRATEAFF TGTGCCAGCAGCGTTGGAGTGAGGGCAACTGAAGCTTTCTTT
TRBD2 TRBJ2-7 NA TRBV27 CASRLGGLSSYEQYF TGTGCCAGCAGGTTGGGAGGGTTGAGCTCCTACGAGCAGTACTTC
NA TRBJ1-5 few TRBV4-1 CASSQGPGQQPQHF TGCGCCAGCAGCCAAGGGCCAGGGCAGCAGCCCCAGCATTTT
TRBD2 TRBJ2-1 NA TRBV30 CAWSVGTSGSNEQFF TGTGCCTGGAGTGTAGGGACTAGCGGATCCAATGAGCAGTTCTTC
NA TRBJ2-7 NA TRBV21-1 CASSNRPGQVSYEQYF TGTGCCAGCAGCAATAGACCGGGACAGGTGTCCTACGAGCAGTACTTC
NA TRBJ2-1 few TRBV6-5 CASSYARGNEQFF TGTGCCAGCAGTTACGCCCGAGGCAATGAGCAGTTCTTC
NA TRBJ2-7 NA TRBV6-1 CASRAITTTNPEQYF TGTGCCAGCAGGGCCATCACTACTACTAACCCCGAGCAGTACTTC
TRBD2 TRBJ2-2 NA TRBV13 CASSPDGTSGSGGELFF TGTGCCAGCAGCCCCGATGGAACTAGCGGGTCTGGCGGGGAGCTGTTTTTT
NA TRBJ2-5 NA TRBV5-5 CASSPSYREGSETQYF TGTGCCAGCAGCCCATCCTACAGGGAGGGTTCGGAGACCCAGTACTTC
NA TRBJ2-6 NA TRBV4-3 CASSRDTASGANVLTF TGCGCCAGCAGCCGGGACACCGCCTCTGGGGCCAACGTCCTGACTTTC
TRBD1 TRBJ1-5 NA TRBV18 CASSPSRDSHQPQHF TGTGCCAGCTCACCGTCCCGGGACAGCCATCAGCCCCAGCATTTT
TRBD1 TRBJ2-1 NA TRBV7-7 CASSTNRGYNEQFF TGTGCTAGCAGCACAAACAGGGGTTACAATGAGCAGTTCTTC
TRBD1 TRBJ2-7 NA TRBV19 CASSPGQTYEQYF TGTGCCAGTAGTCCGGGACAGACCTACGAGCAGTACTTC
NA TRBJ2-5 once TRBV6-1 CASSEARVLGHYGQETQYF TGTGCCAGCAGTGAAGCGCGGGTACTCGGGCACTACGGCCAAGAGACCCAGTACTTC
NA TRBJ2-7 NA TRBV7-8 CASSLGRTGPYEQYF TGTGCCAGCAGCTTAGGTAGGACTGGACCCTACGAGCAGTACTTC
TRBD1 TRBJ2-2 NA TRBV25-1 CASSAGTGNTGELFF TGTGCCAGCAGTGCCGGGACAGGGAACACCGGGGAGCTGTTTTTT
TRBD2 TRBJ2-5 NA TRBV4-3 CASSQGAARTSVETQYF TGCGCCAGCAGCCAAGGGGCGGCGAGGACTAGCGTGGAGACCCAGTACTTC
TRBD2 TRBJ2-1 NA TRBV27 CASSLVAGASTDEQFF TGTGCCAGCAGCCTCGTAGCGGGAGCATCCACGGATGAGCAGTTCTTC